The clone carrying this T cell receptor (beta chain) was seen once. Antigen: not known. This sample is drawn from a study of OX40 agonist ivuxolimab in advanced cancers. Study-level information: Patients in the trial were receiving intravenous ivuxolimab every 2 weeks, at doses of 0.01 to 10 mg/kg. Three individuals attained partial responses, comprising one hepatocellular carcinoma case and two cutaneous melanoma cases.

Overall study results and limits: There were, on average, more expanded clones in CD8+ T cells than in CD4+. Within 6 weeks, CD4+ and CD8+ blood T cells expanded clonally at 0.1 to 3.0 mg/kg.

The CDR3 is made up of 15 amino acids. Trimming removed 3 bases from V and 4 bases from J, with 15 bases in between. CDR1 is KGHSH and CDR2 is LQKENI in the germline V gene. The repertoire was sequenced with immunoSEQ multiplex PCR; TCRdb's copy has only in-frame clones and lacks some. The sample has roughly 79,000 clones, approximately 80% seen once. The sequenced sample was CD4+ or CD8+ T cells sorted from blood, obtained in a trial of the OX40 agonist ivuxolimab. This rearrangement joins TRBV18 to TRBJ1-1, with no clear D. This TCR was sampled from an adult with an advanced solid tumor such as melanoma, head and neck, liver or kidney cancer. CDR3 sequence (DNA): TGTGCCAGCTCACCTTATGAGGGTTCGACCACTGAAGCTTTCTTT. This gives the protein CASSPYEGSTTEAFF.